This T cell receptor beta chain was captured in a study of blood T cell repertoires in COVID-19. For the study at large: The cDNA or gDNA used as material had been derived from T cells, B-cell-depleted T cells, or PBMCs.

Libraries were prepared by immunoSEQ multiplex PCR; TCRdb keeps only in-frame clonotypes and omits some of them. The sample gives approximately 160,000 clones, 65% to 85% of which show up once; 3.6% is in the top ten. CDR1 and CDR2 from the germline V gene are MNHEY and SVGEGT. The CDR3 runs 17 residues. V lost 0 bases and J lost 0; bases outside the gene matches: 5. Sequencing was performed on PBMCs or T cells enriched from blood (not recorded which). The sequence was collected from a woman between 45 and 65 years old in a cohort exposed to, infected with or recovered from COVID-19 (not recorded which). The chain links TRBV6-2 or TRBV6-3 to TRBJ1-5; 7 positions agree with TRBD1. The CDR3 region is CASSYSIWTGSNQPQHF. CDR3 nucleotide sequence: TGTGCCAGCAGTTACTCGATATGGACAGGTAGCAATCAGCCCCAGCATTTT.